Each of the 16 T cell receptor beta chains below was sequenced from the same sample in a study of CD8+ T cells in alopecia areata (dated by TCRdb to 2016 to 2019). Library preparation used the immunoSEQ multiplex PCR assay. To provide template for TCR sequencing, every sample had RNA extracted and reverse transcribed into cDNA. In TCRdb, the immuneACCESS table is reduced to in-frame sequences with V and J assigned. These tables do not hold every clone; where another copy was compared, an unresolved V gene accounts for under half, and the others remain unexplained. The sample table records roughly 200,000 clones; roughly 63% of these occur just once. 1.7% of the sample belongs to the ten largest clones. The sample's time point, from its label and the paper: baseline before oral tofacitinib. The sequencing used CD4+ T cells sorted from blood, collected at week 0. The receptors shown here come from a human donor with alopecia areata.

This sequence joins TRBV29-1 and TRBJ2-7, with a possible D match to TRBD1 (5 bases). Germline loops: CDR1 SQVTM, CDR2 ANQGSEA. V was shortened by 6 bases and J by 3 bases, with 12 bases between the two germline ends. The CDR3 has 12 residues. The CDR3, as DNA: TGCAGCGTAACGACAGATCTCTACGAGCAGTACTTC. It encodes CSVTTDLYEQYF.

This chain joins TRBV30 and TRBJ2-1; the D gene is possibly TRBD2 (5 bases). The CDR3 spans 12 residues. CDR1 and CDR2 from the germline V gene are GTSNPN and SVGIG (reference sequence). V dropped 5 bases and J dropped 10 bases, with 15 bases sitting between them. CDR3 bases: TGTGCCTGGGCCCCGGGGAATTTAGAGCAGTTCTTC. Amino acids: CAWAPGNLEQFF.

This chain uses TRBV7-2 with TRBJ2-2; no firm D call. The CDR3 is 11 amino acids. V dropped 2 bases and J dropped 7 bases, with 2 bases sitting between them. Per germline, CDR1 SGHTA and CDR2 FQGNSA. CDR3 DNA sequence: TGTGCCAGCAGCTTATTCGGGGAGCTGTTTTTT. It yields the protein CASSLFGELFF.

The CDR3 DNA sequence: TGTGCCAGCAGTGCCCGGGACTATTCCTACGAGCAGTACTTC. It encodes CASSARDYSYEQYF. J is TRBJ2-7 and V is TRBV2; 7 bases are shared with TRBD2. CDR1 and CDR2 from the germline V gene are SNHLY and FYNNEI. V was pared by 4 bases and J by 1 base, with 4 bases of the junction left unmatched. This CDR3 comprises 14 residues.

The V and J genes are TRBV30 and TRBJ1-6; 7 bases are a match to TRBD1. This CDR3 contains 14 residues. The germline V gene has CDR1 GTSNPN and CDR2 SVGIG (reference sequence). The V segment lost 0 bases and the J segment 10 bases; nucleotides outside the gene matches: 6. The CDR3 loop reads CAWSVRQGFSPLHF. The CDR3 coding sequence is TGTGCCTGGAGTGTACGACAGGGATTCTCACCCCTCCACTTT.

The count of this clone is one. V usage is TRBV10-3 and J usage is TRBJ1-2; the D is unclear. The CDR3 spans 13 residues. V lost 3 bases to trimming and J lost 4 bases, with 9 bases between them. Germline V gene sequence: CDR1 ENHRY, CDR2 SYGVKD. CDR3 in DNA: TGTGCCATCAGTGACGGTGTCCTCTATGGCTACACCTTC. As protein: CAISDGVLYGYTF.

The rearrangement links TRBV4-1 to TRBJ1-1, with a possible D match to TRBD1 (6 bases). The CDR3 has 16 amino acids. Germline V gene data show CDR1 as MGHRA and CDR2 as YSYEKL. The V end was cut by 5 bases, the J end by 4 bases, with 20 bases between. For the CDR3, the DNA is TGCGCCAGCAGCAGACGGACAGACATATCCCTCACTGAAGCTTTCTTT. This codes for CASSRRTDISLTEAFF.

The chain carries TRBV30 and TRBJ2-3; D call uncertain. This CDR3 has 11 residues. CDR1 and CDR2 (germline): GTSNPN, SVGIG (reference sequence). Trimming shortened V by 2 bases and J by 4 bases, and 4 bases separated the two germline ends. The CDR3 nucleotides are TGTGCCTGGAGTAGGTCAGATACGCAGTATTTT. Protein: CAWSRSDTQYF.

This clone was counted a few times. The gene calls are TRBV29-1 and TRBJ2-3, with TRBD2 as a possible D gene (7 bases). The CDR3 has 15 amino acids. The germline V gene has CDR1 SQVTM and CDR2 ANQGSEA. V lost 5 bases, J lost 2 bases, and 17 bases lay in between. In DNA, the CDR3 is TGCAGCGTTCAATTTTGGCGGGGGCCCACAGATACGCAGTATTTT. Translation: CSVQFWRGPTDTQYF.

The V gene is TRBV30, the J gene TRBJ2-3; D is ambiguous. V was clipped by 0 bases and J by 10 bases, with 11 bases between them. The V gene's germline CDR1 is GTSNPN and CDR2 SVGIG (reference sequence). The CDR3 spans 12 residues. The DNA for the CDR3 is TGTGCCTGGAGTGTACTATTAGCTTCGCAGTATTTT. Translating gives CAWSVLLASQYF. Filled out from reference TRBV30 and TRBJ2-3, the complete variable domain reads SQTIHQWPATLVQPVGSPLSLECTVEGTSNPNLYWYRQAAGRGLQLLFYSVGIGQISSEVPQNLSASRPQDRQFILSSKKLLLSDSGFYLCAWSVLLASQYFGPGTRLTVL.

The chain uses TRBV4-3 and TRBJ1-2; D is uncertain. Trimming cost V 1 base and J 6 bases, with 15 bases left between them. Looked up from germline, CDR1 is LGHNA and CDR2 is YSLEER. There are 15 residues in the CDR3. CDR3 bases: TGCGCCAGCAGCCAAGCCCGCGGAAGACGGGATGGCTACACCTTC. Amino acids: CASSQARGRRDGYTF.

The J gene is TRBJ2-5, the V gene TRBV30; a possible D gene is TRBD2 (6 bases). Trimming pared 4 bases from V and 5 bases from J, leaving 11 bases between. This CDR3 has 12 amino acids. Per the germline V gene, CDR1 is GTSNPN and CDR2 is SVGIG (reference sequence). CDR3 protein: CAWTGLQETQYF. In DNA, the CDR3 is TGTGCCTGGACGGGACTGCAGGAGACCCAGTACTTC.

CDR3 sequence (DNA): TGCAGCGTTGGTTGGGGGGCAAGTCAGCCCCAGCATTTT. Amino acids: CSVGWGASQPQHF. The chain joins TRBV29-1 to TRBJ1-5; D perhaps matches TRBD1 (6 bases). Germline V gene data show CDR1 as SQVTM and CDR2 as ANQGSEA. V lost 4 bases and J 6 bases, leaving 13 bases between the germline ends. CDR3 size: 13 residues.

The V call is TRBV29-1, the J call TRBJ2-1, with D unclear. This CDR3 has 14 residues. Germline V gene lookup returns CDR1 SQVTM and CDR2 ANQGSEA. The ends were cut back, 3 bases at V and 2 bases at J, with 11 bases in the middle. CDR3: CSVEGKLTYNEQFF. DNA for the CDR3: TGCAGCGTTGAGGGTAAATTGACCTACAATGAGCAGTTCTTC.

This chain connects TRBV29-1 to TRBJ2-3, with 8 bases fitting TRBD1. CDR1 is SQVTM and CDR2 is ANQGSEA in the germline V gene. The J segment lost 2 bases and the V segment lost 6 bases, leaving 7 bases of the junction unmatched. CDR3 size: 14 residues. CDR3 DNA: TGCAGCGTCCTGCAGGGGGCAAACACAGATACGCAGTATTTT. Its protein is CSVLQGANTDTQYF.

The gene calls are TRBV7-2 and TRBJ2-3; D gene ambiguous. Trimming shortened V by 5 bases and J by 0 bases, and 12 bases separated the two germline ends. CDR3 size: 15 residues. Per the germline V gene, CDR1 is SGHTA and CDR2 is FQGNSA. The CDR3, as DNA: TGTGCCAGCAGCGGGGTCGGGCCAAGCACAGATACGCAGTATTTT. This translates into CASSGVGPSTDTQYF.